A selection of T cell receptor beta chains follows, all from one sample in a study of immune evolution from preneoplasia to lung adenocarcinoma. The assay was immunoSEQ multiplex PCR, and TCRdb's table has in-frame clones only and misses some. Found here are 5,000 to 6,500 clones, around four fifths of them singletons; the top ten hold approximately 3.6%. Sequencing input: FFPE minimally invasive lung adenocarcinoma tissue. The source is a person aged 60-80 years with lung adenocarcinoma. Each CDR3 is given with its conserved first and last residue. The D gene is left open where the match is weak. Expanded clones get a size class; other rows say once, few or many, or leave the size out.

j_gene	abundance	d_gene	v_gene	CDR3nt	CDR3aa
TRBJ2-3	.	.	TRBV19	TGTGCCAGTAGTATTTGGGGGAGCACAGATACGCAGTATTTT	CASSIWGSTDTQYF
TRBJ2-2	once	TRBD2	TRBV19	TGTGCCAGTACCCGGGTGTTGACTAGCGGGAACACCGGGGAGCTGTTTTTT	CASTRVLTSGNTGELFF
TRBJ2-4	.	.	TRBV19	TGTGCCAGTACCCGGACGGTCGACATAGCCAAAAACATTCAGTACTTC	CASTRTVDIAKNIQYF
TRBJ2-1	.	TRBD2	TRBV6-1	TGTGCCAGCAGTGAGACCTCTTCGGGACTAGCGGGATTAGGCGAGCAGTTCTTC	CASSETSSGLAGLGEQFF
TRBJ1-3	.	.	TRBV28	TGTGCCAGCAGGGCTCGGCAGGGTCGGAACACCATATATTTT	CASRARQGRNTIYF
TRBJ1-4	.	.	TRBV9	TGTGCCAGCAGCGTCGCGCCAGACCACGAGAAACTGTTTTTT	CASSVAPDHEKLFF
TRBJ1-5	.	.	TRBV30	TGTGCCTGGAGTCTTGGGGGGCAGGTCGGCAATCAGCCCCAGCATTTT	CAWSLGGQVGNQPQHF
TRBJ2-5	once	TRBD2	TRBV5-1	TGCGCCAGCAGCTTCAGCCTAGCGGGGGAAGAGACCCAGTACTTC	CASSFSLAGEETQYF
TRBJ2-1	.	.	TRBV11-2	TGTGCCAGCAGCTTATATGCCGGGGTCTACAATGAGCAGTTCTTC	CASSLYAGVYNEQFF
TRBJ2-7	.	.	TRBV15	TGTGCCACCAGCAGGGACCGGGGCCCTATCTACGAGCAGTACTTC	CATSRDRGPIYEQYF
TRBJ2-5	.	TRBD1	TRBV7-9	TGTGCCAGCAGCTCTACCTCCGGGACAGGGGGCTATGAGACCCAGTACTTC	CASSSTSGTGGYETQYF
TRBJ1-2	.	.	TRBV20-1	TGCAGTGCTCGTAGGGACTATGGCTACACCTTC	CSARRDYGYTF
TRBJ1-2	.	TRBD1	TRBV18	TGTGCCAGCTCACCCCAGACAGGGGTCCACTATGGCTACACCTTC	CASSPQTGVHYGYTF
TRBJ2-7	few	.	TRBV5-1	TGCGCCAGCAGCTTGGCCCAGGTTTCCGGGACGGGGAGTTACGAGCAGTACTTC	CASSLAQVSGTGSYEQYF
TRBJ2-6	.	TRBD2	TRBV2	TGTGCCAGCAGAAGACTAGCGGGGGGGCCGCCTGGGGCCAACGTCCTGACTTTC	CASRRLAGGPPGANVLTF
TRBJ1-6	.	.	TRBV6-1	TGTGCCAGCCAATCCCAGGGTGATGCCTCACCCCTCCACTTT	CASQSQGDASPLHF
TRBJ2-7	.	TRBD2	TRBV14	TGTGCCAGCAGCCAAGTCGAACCGGGACTAGCCTACGAGCAGTACTTC	CASSQVEPGLAYEQYF
TRBJ1-2	.	.	TRBV11-2	TGTGCCAGCAGCTTAGGGCCTGGGGGCAGGGACTATGGCTACACCTTC	CASSLGPGGRDYGYTF
TRBJ2-1	.	TRBD1	TRBV9	TGTGCCAGCAGCCTAAGGACAGGGGGCGTGAGGAATGAGCAGTTCTTC	CASSLRTGGVRNEQFF
TRBJ2-5	.	TRBD1	TRBV4-3	TGCGCCAGCAGCCAAGAGGACAGGGAAGAGACCCAGTACTTC	CASSQEDREETQYF
TRBJ1-1	.	.	TRBV9	TGTGCCAGCAGCGTTTTAGGGTCCTCGGACACTGAAGCTTTCTTT	CASSVLGSSDTEAFF
TRBJ2-3	.	.	TRBV30	TGTGCCTGGAGCGATTGGGCGGGGAGCACAGATACGCAATATTTT	CAWSDWAGSTDTQYF
TRBJ2-1	.	.	TRBV19	TGTGCCAGTAGTAACAGGGTCGTACGGAGTGAAGGCAATGAGCAGTTCTTC	CASSNRVVRSEGNEQFF
TRBJ1-3	.	.	TRBV30	TGTGCCTGGAATAGGGGGGAGGGAAACACCATATATTTT	CAWNRGEGNTIYF
TRBJ2-1	.	.	TRBV19	TGTGCCAGTAGTACAGGGGCCCTCTCCTACAATGAGCAGTTCTTC	CASSTGALSYNEQFF
TRBJ2-2	once	.	TRBV5-1	TGCGCCAGCAGCAGCACAGGGAACACCGGGGAGCTGTTTTTT	CASSSTGNTGELFF
TRBJ2-2	.	TRBD1	TRBV5-6	TGTGCCAGCAGCTGGGGGACAGGGCTCACCGGGGAGCTGTTTTTT	CASSWGTGLTGELFF
TRBJ2-7	.	.	TRBV27	TGTGCCAGCAGTCCGAGGGGGTTTTCCTACGAGCAGTACTTC	CASSPRGFSYEQYF
TRBJ2-5	.	.	TRBV5-4	TGTGCCAGCAGCTTGTTGGAAAGCCAAGAGACCCAGTACTTC	CASSLLESQETQYF
TRBJ2-7	.	TRBD2	TRBV19	TGTGCCAGTAGTGGGTTAGCGGGAGGCTACGAGCAGTACTTC	CASSGLAGGYEQYF
TRBJ2-7	once	TRBD2	TRBV5-5	TGTGCCAGCAGCCTGGGACTAGCGGGGTTATACGAGCAGTACTTC	CASSLGLAGLYEQYF
TRBJ2-7	.	.	TRBV7-2	TGTGCCAGCAGCTTAGTCCAGGACATCTCCTACGAGCAGTACTTC	CASSLVQDISYEQYF
TRBJ1-1	.	.	TRBV28	TGTGCCAGCAGTTTATTGGGGAACACTGAAGCTTTCTTT	CASSLLGNTEAFF
TRBJ2-3	once	.	TRBV9	TGTGCCAGCAGCCCTTTGAGGGAAGATACGCAGTATTTT	CASSPLREDTQYF
TRBJ2-7	.	.	TRBV19	TGTGCCAGTAGTACTCGGGCCAGCTCCTACGAGCAGTACTTC	CASSTRASSYEQYF
TRBJ1-3	.	.	TRBV7-6	TGTGCCAGCAGCTTAGGCGGGTTCGGACTGGGCGTCGGCCGGTCTGGAAACACCATATATTTT	CASSLGGFGLGVGRSGNTIYF
TRBJ2-7	.	TRBD1	TRBV19	TGTGCCAGTAGTCCCGTGGGACAGGGGGACTACGAGCAGTACTTC	CASSPVGQGDYEQYF
TRBJ2-4	few	.	TRBV18	TGTGCCAGCTCACCACCCACAGGGGGGGTTTGGATTCAGTACTTC	CASSPPTGGVWIQYF